The following is a T cell receptor (beta chain) sequence with its context. Its antigen remains unidentified. This record comes from a study of beta chain features in type 1 diabetes. Findings of the study overall: Naive, central memory and Treg TCRB repertoires appeared more alike in patients than in healthy donors. Patients with Type 1 diabetes showed moderately but significantly shorter TCRB CDR3s in all four CD4+ subsets.

The V and J ends lost 8 bases and 2 bases respectively, with 22 bases between them. The CDR3 has 17 residues. Germline CDR1 ENHRY, CDR2 SYGVKD. Sequencing targeted expressed TCRB transcripts, as all isolated RNA had been reverse transcribed. This table comes from immunoSEQ multiplex PCR, and its TCRdb copy is limited to in-frame clones, with some not included. The sample consists of 630,000 or so clones, about 14% of them appearing once. The sequence came from a man aged 18 to 30 with type 1 diabetes. This chain connects TRBV10-3 to TRBJ2-1, with D maybe TRBD1 (5 bases). The sample comprised naive CD4+ T cells from blood. CDR3 sequence: CAIGSRGAGLTYNEQFF. CDR3 bases: TGTGCCATCGGAAGTCGAGGAGCAGGGTTGACCTACAATGAGCAGTTCTTC.